These 12 T cell receptor beta chains were sequenced from one sample in a study of control samples from healthy donors and cancer patients. Libraries were prepared by immunoSEQ multiplex PCR; TCRdb keeps only in-frame clonotypes and omits some of them. The sample yields 82,000 or so clones, around 94% seen once. The sequencing sample was made of blood. The origin of the receptors is a young woman in good health.

This chain joins TRBV6-6 and TRBJ1-4; D gene ambiguous. Trimming removed 4 bases at V and 4 bases at J, with 13 bases between. Per germline, CDR1 MNHNY and CDR2 SVGAGI (reference sequence). The CDR3 totals 15 residues. In nucleotides, the CDR3 is TGTGCCAGCAGTTTGGAACAGAGTGATAATGAAAAACTGTTTTTT. It specifies CASSLEQSDNEKLFF.

This clone was detected only a few times. This rearrangement joins TRBV2 to TRBJ2-3; the D call may be TRBD1 or TRBD2 (5 bases each). CDR3 length: 16 residues. With 8 bases removed from V and 2 bases from J, the gap between germline ends came to 20 bases. CDR1 is SNHLY, CDR2 FYNNEI, per germline. CDR3 sequence reads: CASVGGLHADTDTQYF. The CDR3 DNA is TGTGCCAGCGTTGGGGGTTTACACGCGGACACAGATACGCAGTATTTT.

The genes are TRBV28 and TRBJ2-7; TRBD2 matches at 11 bases. Germline CDR1 reads MDHEN; CDR2 reads SYDVKM. The V segment lost 0 bases and the J segment 4 bases; nucleotides outside the gene matches: 5. The CDR3 sequence is 16 residues long. This CDR3 is CASSLWAGTSGYEQYF. CDR3 DNA: TGTGCCAGCAGTTTATGGGCTGGGACTAGCGGATACGAGCAGTACTTC.

The rearrangement joins TRBV19 to TRBJ1-3, with D perhaps TRBD1 (5 bases). V shed 0 bases and J shed 1 base, with 22 bases lying between them. CDR3 size: 20 residues. Germline-derived CDR1 and CDR2 are LNHDA and SQIVND (reference sequence). The CDR3 nucleotides are TGTGCCAGTAGTATAGATCCTACTCGGGGGTTCGGTCGTTCTGGAAACACCATATATTTT. This translates into CASSIDPTRGFGRSGNTIYF.

V gene TRBV6-1 combines with J gene TRBJ2-7; tentatively, D is TRBD1 (6 bases). Trimming removed 1 base at V and 3 bases at J, with 13 bases between. The germline gives CDR1 MNHNS, CDR2 SASEGT. The length of the CDR3 is 15 residues. CDR3 DNA sequence: TGTGCCAGCAGTGAAGGGCGGCAGGGGTACTACGAGCAGTACTTC. It translates to CASSEGRQGYYEQYF.

The genes are TRBV2 and TRBJ2-5, with D uncertain. CDR1 is SNHLY, CDR2 FYNNEI, per germline. Trimming shortened V by 7 bases and J by 2 bases, and 14 bases separated the two germline ends. CDR3 length: 14 residues. This chain's CDR3 is CASNLRPWQETQYF. The CDR3 DNA sequence: TGTGCCAGCAATCTCAGGCCGTGGCAAGAGACCCAGTACTTC.

The J gene is TRBJ1-1, the V gene TRBV5-1, with TRBD1 as a possible D gene (6 bases). This CDR3 is 16 amino acids long. V was cut by 4 bases and J by 4 bases, with 20 bases left in between. In germline, CDR1 is SGHRS, CDR2 YFSETQ. CDR3 residues: CASSPRGGGRATEAFF. The DNA of the CDR3 is TGCGCCAGCAGCCCGCGAGGTGGGGGGCGGGCCACTGAAGCTTTCTTT.

The CDR3 reads CASSRRSPGSGANVLTF. The CDR3, as DNA: TGTGCCAGCAGCCGTCGGTCCCCAGGCTCTGGGGCCAACGTCCTGACTTTC. The chain has TRBV14 and TRBJ2-6; D gene ambiguous. The germline V gene encodes CDR1 SGHDN and CDR2 FVKESK. Trimming left V 4 bases short and J 0 bases short, with 13 bases between. The length of the CDR3 is 17 residues.

The chain has TRBV28 and TRBJ2-7, with TRBD1 matching 10 bases. The germline gives CDR1 MDHEN, CDR2 SYDVKM. J lost 3 bases, V lost 2 bases, and 7 bases had no gene match. CDR3 length: 16 amino acids. The CDR3 DNA reads TGTGCCAGCAGTTTAAGACAGGGGGCTAGTGGCTACGAGCAGTACTTC. It specifies CASSLRQGASGYEQYF. Using reference TRBV28 and TRBJ2-7 for the parts outside the CDR3, the full variable domain is DVKVTQSSRYLVKRTGEKVFLECVQDMDHENMFWYRQDPGLGLRLIYFSYDVKMKEKGDIPEGYSVSREKKERFSLILESASTNQTSMYLCASSLRQGASGYEQYFGPGTRLTVT.

This clone was detected only once. The V gene is TRBV5-1, the J gene TRBJ2-7; D ambiguous. Germline V gene data show CDR1 as SGHRS and CDR2 as YFSETQ. Trimming removed 0 bases from V and 6 bases from J, with 19 bases in between. The CDR3 is made up of 16 amino acids. This chain's CDR3 is CASSLEATPRIGEQYF. The CDR3 DNA is TGCGCCAGCAGCTTGGAGGCGACTCCCCGAATCGGCGAGCAGTACTTC.

J is TRBJ2-6 and V is TRBV6-4; tentative D call: TRBD1 (5 bases). V lost 4 bases to trimming and J lost 1 base, with 11 bases between them. The germline gives CDR1 MRHNA, CDR2 SNTAGT. CDR3 length equals 16 residues. The chain's CDR3 is CASSAGRASGANVLTF. The CDR3 nucleotides are TGTGCCAGCAGTGCAGGGCGCGCTTCTGGGGCCAACGTCCTGACTTTC.

The J gene is TRBJ1-1, the V gene TRBV14, with 8 bases matching TRBD1. Germline values: CDR1 SGHDN, CDR2 FVKESK. The CDR3 extends over 16 amino acids. J gave up 1 base and V 3 bases, and 7 bases lay outside the gene matches. The DNA for the CDR3 is TGTGCCAGCAGCCACCGCACCGGGACAGGGAACACTGAAGCTTTCTTT. This sequence encodes CASSHRTGTGNTEAFF.